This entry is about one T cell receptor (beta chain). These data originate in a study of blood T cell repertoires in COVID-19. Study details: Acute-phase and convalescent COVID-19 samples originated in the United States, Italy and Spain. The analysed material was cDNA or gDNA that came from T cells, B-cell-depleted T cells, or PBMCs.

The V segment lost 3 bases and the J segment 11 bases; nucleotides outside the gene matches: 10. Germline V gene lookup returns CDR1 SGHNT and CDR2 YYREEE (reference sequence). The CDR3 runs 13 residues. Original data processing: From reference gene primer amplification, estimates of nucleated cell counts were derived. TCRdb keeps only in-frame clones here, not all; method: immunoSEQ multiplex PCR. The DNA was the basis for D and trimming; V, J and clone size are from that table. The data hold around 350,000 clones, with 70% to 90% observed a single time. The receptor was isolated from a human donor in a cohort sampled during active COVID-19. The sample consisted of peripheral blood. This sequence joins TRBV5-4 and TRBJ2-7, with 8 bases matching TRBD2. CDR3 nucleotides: TGTGCCAGCAGCTCCCCGGGGGGGCGAGAGGAGTACTTC. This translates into CASSSPGGREEYF.